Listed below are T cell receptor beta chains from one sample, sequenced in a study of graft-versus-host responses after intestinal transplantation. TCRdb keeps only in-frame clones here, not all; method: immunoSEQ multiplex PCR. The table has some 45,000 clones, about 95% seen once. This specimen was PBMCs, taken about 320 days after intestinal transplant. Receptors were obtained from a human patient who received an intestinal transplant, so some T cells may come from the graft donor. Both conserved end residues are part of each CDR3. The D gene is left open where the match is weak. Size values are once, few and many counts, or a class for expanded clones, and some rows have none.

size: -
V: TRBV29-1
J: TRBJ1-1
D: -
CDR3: CSARSSYTEAFF
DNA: TGCAGCGCCCGATCCTCATACACTGAAGCTTTCTTT

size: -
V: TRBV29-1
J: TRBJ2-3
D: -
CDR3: CSVERDSTDTQYF
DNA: TGCAGCGTTGAGAGGGATTCAACAGATACGCAGTATTTT

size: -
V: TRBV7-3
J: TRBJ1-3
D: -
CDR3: CASSSTGQSSGNTIYF
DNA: TGTGCCAGCAGCTCCACCGGACAGTCCTCTGGAAACACCATATATTTT

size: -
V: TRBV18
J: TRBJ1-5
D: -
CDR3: CASSPQGADLNQPQHF
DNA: TGTGCCAGCTCACCCCAAGGGGCAGACTTAAATCAGCCCCAGCATTTT

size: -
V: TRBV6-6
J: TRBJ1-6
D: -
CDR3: CASNPTDGGSPLHF
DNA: TGTGCCAGCAACCCCACTGATGGGGGTTCACCCCTCCACTTT

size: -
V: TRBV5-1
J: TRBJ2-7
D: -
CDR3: CASSFGSDEQYF
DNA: TGCGCCAGCAGCTTTGGTAGCGACGAGCAGTACTTC

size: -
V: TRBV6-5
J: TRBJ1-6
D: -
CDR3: CASSYSDSPLHF
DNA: TGTGCCAGCAGTTACTCAGATTCACCCCTCCACTTT

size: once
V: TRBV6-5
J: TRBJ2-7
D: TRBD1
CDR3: CASSPTTGGSYEQYF
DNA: TGTGCCAGCAGTCCAACGACAGGGGGCTCCTACGAGCAGTACTTC

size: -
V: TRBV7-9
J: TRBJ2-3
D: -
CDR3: CASSLVPRYTDTQYF
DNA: TGTGCCAGCAGCTTAGTTCCGAGATACACAGATACGCAGTATTTT

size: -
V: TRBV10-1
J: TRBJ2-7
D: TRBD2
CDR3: CASSAGGYTHEQYF
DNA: TGCGCCAGCAGTGCCGGGGGGTATACCCACGAGCAGTACTTC

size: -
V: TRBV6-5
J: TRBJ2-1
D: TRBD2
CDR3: CASSYSSGTIHNEQFF
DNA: TGTGCCAGCAGTTACTCGTCGGGGACTATCCACAATGAGCAGTTCTTC

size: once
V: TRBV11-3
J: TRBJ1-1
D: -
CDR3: CASSLRGGDTEAFF
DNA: TGTGCCAGCAGCTTACGGGGAGGAGACACTGAAGCTTTCTTT

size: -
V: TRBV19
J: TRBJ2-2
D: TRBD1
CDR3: CASRELQGLGELFF
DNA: TGTGCCAGTAGGGAATTACAGGGGCTAGGGGAGCTGTTTTTT

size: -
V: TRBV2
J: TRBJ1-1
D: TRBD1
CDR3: CASSVTGGTEAFF
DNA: TGTGCCAGCAGCGTGACAGGGGGGACTGAAGCTTTCTTT

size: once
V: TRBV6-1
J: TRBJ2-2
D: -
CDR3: CASSATGVGGELFF
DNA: TGTGCCAGCAGTGCGACAGGCGTAGGGGGGGAGCTGTTTTTT

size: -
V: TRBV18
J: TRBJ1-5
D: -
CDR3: CASSPSTDVSNQPQHF
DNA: TGTGCCAGCTCACCTAGCACCGACGTTAGCAATCAGCCCCAGCATTTT

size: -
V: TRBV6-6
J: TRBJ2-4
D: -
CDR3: CASSYRGFQNIQYF
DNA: TGTGCCAGCAGTTACCGAGGGTTCCAAAACATTCAGTACTTC

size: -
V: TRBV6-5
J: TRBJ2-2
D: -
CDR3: CASSRRARGTGELFF
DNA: TGTGCCAGCAGTCGCCGGGCCCGGGGTACCGGGGAGCTGTTTTTT

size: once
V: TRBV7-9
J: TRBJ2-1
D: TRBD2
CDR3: CASSLGYNSGGFSEQFF
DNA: TGTGCCAGCAGCTTAGGGTATAATAGCGGGGGGTTCAGTGAGCAGTTCTTC

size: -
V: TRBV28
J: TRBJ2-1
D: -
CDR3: CASQQRLEQFF
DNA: TGTGCCAGCCAGCAGCGTCTCGAGCAGTTCTTC

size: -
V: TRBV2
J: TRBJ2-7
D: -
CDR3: CAFSSGYYEQYF
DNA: TGTGCCTTCAGCAGTGGATACTACGAGCAGTACTTC

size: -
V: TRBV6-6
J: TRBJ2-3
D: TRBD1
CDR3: CASTMTGTGTDTQYF
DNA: TGTGCCAGCACAATGACCGGGACAGGGACCGATACGCAGTATTTT

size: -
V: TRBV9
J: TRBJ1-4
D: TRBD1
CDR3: CASSPGQGARGEKLFF
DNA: TGTGCCAGCAGCCCAGGACAGGGGGCGCGGGGAGAAAAACTGTTTTTT

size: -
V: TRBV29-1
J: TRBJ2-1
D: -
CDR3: CSGLHYNEQFF
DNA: TGCAGCGGCCTCCACTACAATGAGCAGTTCTTC

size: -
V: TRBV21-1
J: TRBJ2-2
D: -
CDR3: CASSNRASGSSAGELFF
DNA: TGTGCCAGCAGCAATCGGGCTAGCGGAAGCTCCGCCGGGGAGCTGTTTTTT

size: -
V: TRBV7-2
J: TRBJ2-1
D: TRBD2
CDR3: CASSLSSGRAGNEQFF
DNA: TGTGCCAGCAGCTTGAGTAGCGGGAGGGCTGGGAATGAGCAGTTCTTC

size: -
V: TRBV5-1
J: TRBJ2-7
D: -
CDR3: CASSPQGGGISYEQYF
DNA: TGCGCCAGCAGCCCGCAAGGAGGGGGCATCTCCTACGAGCAGTACTTC

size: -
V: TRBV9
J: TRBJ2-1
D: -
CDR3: CASSVFPSYNEQFF
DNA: TGTGCCAGCAGCGTTTTCCCGTCATACAATGAGCAGTTCTTC

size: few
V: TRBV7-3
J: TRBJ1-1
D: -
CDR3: CASSLKGAGTEAFF
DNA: TGTGCCAGCAGCTTAAAAGGGGCTGGGACTGAAGCTTTCTTT

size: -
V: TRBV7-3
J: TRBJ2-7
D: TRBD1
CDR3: CASSRTGTGGYEQYF
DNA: TGTGCCAGCAGCCGGACCGGGACAGGGGGCTACGAGCAGTACTTC

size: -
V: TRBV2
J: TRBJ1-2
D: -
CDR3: CASSGSDLGGYTF
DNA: TGTGCCAGCAGTGGATCGGATTTGGGTGGCTACACCTTC

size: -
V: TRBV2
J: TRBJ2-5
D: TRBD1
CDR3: CASRGQGWYQETQYF
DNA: TGTGCCAGCAGGGGACAGGGATGGTACCAAGAGACCCAGTACTTC

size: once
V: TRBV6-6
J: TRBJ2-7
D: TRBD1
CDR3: CASSNLVGGFSYEQYF
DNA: TGTGCCAGCTCCAACCTGGTAGGGGGCTTTTCCTACGAGCAGTACTTC

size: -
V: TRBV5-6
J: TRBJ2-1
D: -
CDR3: CASSPVNEQFF
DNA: TGTGCCAGCAGCCCGGTGAATGAGCAGTTCTTC

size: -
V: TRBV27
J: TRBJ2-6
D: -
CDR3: CASSFRADSGANVLTF
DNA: TGTGCCAGCAGTTTCAGGGCTGACTCTGGGGCCAACGTCCTGACTTTC

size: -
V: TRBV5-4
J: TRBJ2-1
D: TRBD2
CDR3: CASSSLAGGLDEQFF
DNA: TGTGCCAGCAGCTCTTTAGCGGGGGGATTAGATGAGCAGTTCTTC

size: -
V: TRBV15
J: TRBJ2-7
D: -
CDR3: CATSRSKGYANYEQYF
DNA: TGTGCCACCAGCAGATCTAAGGGATACGCAAACTACGAGCAGTACTTC

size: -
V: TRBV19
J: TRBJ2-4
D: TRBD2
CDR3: CASSVRLAAQNIQYF
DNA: TGTGCCAGTAGTGTAAGACTAGCGGCGCAAAACATTCAGTACTTC

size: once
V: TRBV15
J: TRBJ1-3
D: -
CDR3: CATSEQGTGNTIYF
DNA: TGTGCCACCAGCGAACAGGGTACAGGAAACACCATATATTTT

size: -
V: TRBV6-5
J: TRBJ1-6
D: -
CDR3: CASRPRGGSPLHF
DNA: TGTGCCAGCAGGCCCAGAGGGGGATCACCCCTCCACTTT

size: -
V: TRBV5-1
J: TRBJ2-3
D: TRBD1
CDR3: CASSLQGASTDTQYF
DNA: TGCGCCAGCAGCTTGCAGGGGGCGAGCACAGATACGCAGTATTTT

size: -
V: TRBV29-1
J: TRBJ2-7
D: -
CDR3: CSVLGVGDYEQYF
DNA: TGCAGCGTCTTGGGTGTGGGTGACTACGAGCAGTACTTC

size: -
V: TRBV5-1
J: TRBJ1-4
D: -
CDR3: CASSSKAVSNEKLFF
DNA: TGCGCCAGCAGCTCTAAGGCGGTCTCTAATGAAAAACTGTTTTTT

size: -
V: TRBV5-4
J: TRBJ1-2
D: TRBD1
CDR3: CASSLAGQGGGYTF
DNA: TGTGCCAGCAGCTTGGCGGGCCAGGGGGGAGGCTACACCTTC

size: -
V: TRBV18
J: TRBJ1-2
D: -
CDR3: CASSPREGFGYGYTF
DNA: TGTGCCAGCTCACCACGGGAGGGATTTGGCTATGGCTACACCTTC

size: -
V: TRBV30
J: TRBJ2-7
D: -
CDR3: CAWSGFRGSYEQYF
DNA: TGTGCCTGGAGTGGGTTCAGGGGCTCCTACGAGCAGTACTTC

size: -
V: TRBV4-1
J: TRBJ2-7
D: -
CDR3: CASSQIFGAPTNYEQYF
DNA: TGCGCCAGCAGCCAGATTTTTGGGGCTCCTACAAACTACGAGCAGTACTTC

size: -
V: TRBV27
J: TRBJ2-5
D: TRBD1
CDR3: CASSLDREQTQYF
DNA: TGTGCCAGCAGTTTAGACAGGGAACAGACCCAGTACTTC

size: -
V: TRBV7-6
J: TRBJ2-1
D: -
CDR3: CASSLVTVNNEQFF
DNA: TGTGCCAGCAGCTTAGTAACCGTTAACAATGAGCAGTTCTTC

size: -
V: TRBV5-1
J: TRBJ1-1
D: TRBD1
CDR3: CASSWSTGEGDTEAFF
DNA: TGCGCCAGCAGCTGGAGTACAGGGGAAGGAGACACTGAAGCTTTCTTT

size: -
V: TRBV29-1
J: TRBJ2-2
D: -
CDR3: CSVSLSNTGELFF
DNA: TGCAGCGTTAGCCTATCGAACACCGGGGAGCTGTTTTTT

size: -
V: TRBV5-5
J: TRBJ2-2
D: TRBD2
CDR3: CASSFRLAGGDTGELFF
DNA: TGTGCCAGCAGCTTTCGACTAGCGGGAGGCGACACCGGGGAGCTGTTTTTT

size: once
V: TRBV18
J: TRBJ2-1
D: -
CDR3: CASSPAAGFYNEQFF
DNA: TGTGCCAGCTCACCAGCAGCGGGTTTCTACAATGAGCAGTTCTTC

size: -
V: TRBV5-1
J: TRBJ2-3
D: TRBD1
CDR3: CASSLEGQGALDTQYF
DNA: TGCGCCAGCAGCTTGGAGGGACAGGGGGCGCTGGATACGCAGTATTTT